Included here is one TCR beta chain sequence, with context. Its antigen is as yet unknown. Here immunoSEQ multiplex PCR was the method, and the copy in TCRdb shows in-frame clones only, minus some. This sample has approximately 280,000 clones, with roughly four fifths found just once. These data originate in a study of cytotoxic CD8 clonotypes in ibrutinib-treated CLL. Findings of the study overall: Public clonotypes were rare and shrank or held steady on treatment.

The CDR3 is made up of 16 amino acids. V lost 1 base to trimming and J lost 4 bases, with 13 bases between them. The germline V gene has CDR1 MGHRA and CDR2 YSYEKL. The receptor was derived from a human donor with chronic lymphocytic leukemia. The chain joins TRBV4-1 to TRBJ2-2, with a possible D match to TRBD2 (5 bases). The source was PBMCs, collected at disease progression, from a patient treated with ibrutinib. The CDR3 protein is CASSQVASWGTGELFF. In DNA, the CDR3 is TGCGCCAGCAGCCAAGTTGCTAGCTGGGGCACCGGGGAGCTGTTTTTT.